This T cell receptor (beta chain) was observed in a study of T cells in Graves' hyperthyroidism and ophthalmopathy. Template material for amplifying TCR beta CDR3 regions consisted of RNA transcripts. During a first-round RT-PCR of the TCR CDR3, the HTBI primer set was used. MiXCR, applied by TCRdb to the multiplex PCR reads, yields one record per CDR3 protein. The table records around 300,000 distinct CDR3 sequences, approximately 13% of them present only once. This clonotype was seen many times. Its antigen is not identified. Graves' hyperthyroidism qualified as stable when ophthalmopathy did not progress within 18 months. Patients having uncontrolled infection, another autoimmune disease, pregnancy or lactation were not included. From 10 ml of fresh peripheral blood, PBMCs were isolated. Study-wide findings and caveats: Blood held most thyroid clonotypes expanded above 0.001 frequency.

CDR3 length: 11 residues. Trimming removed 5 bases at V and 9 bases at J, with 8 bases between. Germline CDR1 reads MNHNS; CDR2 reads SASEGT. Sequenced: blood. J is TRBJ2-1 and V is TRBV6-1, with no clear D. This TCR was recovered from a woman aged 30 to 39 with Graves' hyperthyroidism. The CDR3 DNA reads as TGTGCCAGCAGTTATTGGGGTGAGCAGTTCTTC. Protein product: CASSYWGEQFF.